These T cell receptor beta chains were read from a single sample in a study of T cell responses to AZD1222 COVID-19 vaccine. Sequencing used immunoSEQ multiplex PCR; TCRdb keeps in-frame clones, though not all of them. The table records 90,000 to 130,000 clones, approximately 89% of them present only once. This specimen was peripheral blood, taken on day 0 of MenACWY control vaccination. The receptors shown here come from an adult in good health. Both conserved end residues are part of each CDR3. The D gene is left open where the match is weak. Size tells how often a clone was seen (once, few, many) or the class of an expanded clone, and some rows leave it out.

V,J,size,D,CDR3,DNA
TRBV5-1,TRBJ1-1,once,-,CASSWGTDDTEAFF,TGCGCCAGCAGCTGGGGGACTGACGACACTGAAGCTTTCTTT
TRBV5-6,TRBJ1-6,-,-,CASSLGQLYNSPLHF,TGTGCCAGCAGCTTGGGACAGCTTTATAATTCACCCCTCCACTTT
TRBV6-5,TRBJ2-7,-,-,CASTKAGTHEQYF,TGTGCCAGCACCAAGGCGGGGACTCACGAGCAGTACTTC
TRBV25-1,TRBJ1-2,-,-,CASSERQKAGTNYGYTF,TGTGCCAGCAGTGAACGCCAGAAGGCAGGGACAAACTATGGCTACACCTTC
TRBV5-1,TRBJ1-1,-,-,CASSTDGWLNTEAFF,TGCGCCAGCAGCACGGACGGCTGGTTGAACACTGAAGCTTTCTTT
TRBV28,TRBJ1-5,-,-,CASSWRASNQPQHF,TGTGCCAGCAGTTGGAGGGCGAGCAATCAGCCCCAGCATTTT
TRBV19,TRBJ1-4,-,-,CASSIGEGTFATNEKLFF,TGTGCCAGTAGTATAGGGGAGGGCACCTTTGCAACTAATGAAAAACTGTTTTTT
TRBV4-3,TRBJ2-1,-,TRBD2,CASSQGSLAGGYNEQFF,TGCGCCAGCAGCCAAGGCTCACTAGCGGGGGGGTACAATGAGCAGTTCTTC
TRBV5-1,TRBJ2-7,once,TRBD1,CASSLRQGRNEQYF,TGCGCCAGCAGCTTACGACAGGGGCGCAACGAGCAGTACTTC
TRBV29-1,TRBJ2-2,-,TRBD1,CSVATGPATGELFF,TGCAGCGTAGCGACAGGGCCGGCCACCGGGGAGCTGTTTTTT
TRBV6-5,TRBJ1-1,-,-,CAGEKNTEAFF,TGTGCCGGAGAAAAGAACACTGAAGCTTTCTTT
TRBV3-1/TRBV3-2,TRBJ1-2,-,TRBD1,CASSPFWTGGEGYTF,TGTGCCAGCAGCCCCTTCTGGACAGGGGGCGAAGGCTACACCTTC
TRBV7-6,TRBJ2-7,-,TRBD1,CASSLMATGPPYEQYF,TGTGCCAGCAGCTTAATGGCGACAGGGCCCCCCTACGAGCAGTACTTC
TRBV27,TRBJ2-5,few,-,CASRTIRGWEETQYF,TGTGCCAGCAGGACGATACGGGGATGGGAGGAGACCCAGTACTTC
TRBV19,TRBJ1-1,-,-,CASSIKRGTEAFF,TGTGCCAGTAGTATTAAGAGGGGCACTGAAGCTTTCTTT
TRBV3-1/TRBV3-2,TRBJ1-1,-,TRBD1,CASSKGQVNTEAFF,TGTGCCAGCAGCAAGGGACAGGTAAACACTGAAGCTTTCTTT
TRBV3-1/TRBV3-2,TRBJ1-4,-,TRBD1,CASSQFPSGQGSEKLFF,TGTGCCAGCAGCCAATTTCCCTCGGGACAGGGAAGCGAAAAACTGTTTTTT
TRBV7-2,TRBJ2-3,-,-,CASSLLSSTDTQYF,TGTGCCAGCAGCTTACTGAGCAGCACAGATACGCAGTATTTT
TRBV5-6,TRBJ1-1,few,-,CASGGGHATEAFF,TGTGCCAGCGGCGGGGGGCACGCCACTGAAGCTTTCTTT
TRBV7-9,TRBJ2-2,-,TRBD1,CASSQGVGGANGELFF,TGTGCCAGCAGCCAAGGTGTAGGGGGCGCGAACGGGGAGCTGTTTTTT
TRBV7-2,TRBJ2-3,-,-,CASSSNFPWLTTQYF,TGTGCCAGCAGCTCAAACTTCCCATGGCTTACTACGCAGTATTTT
TRBV2,TRBJ2-7,-,-,CASRAPPYEQYF,TGTGCCAGCAGGGCACCTCCTTACGAGCAGTACTTC
TRBV7-9,TRBJ1-6,once,TRBD1,CASSLATGGDSPLHF,TGTGCCAGCAGCTTAGCCACAGGGGGCGATTCACCCCTCCACTTT
TRBV29-1,TRBJ2-7,once,TRBD1,CSVRRQGQTYEQYF,TGCAGCGTCCGCAGACAGGGCCAAACCTACGAGCAGTACTTC
TRBV4-2,TRBJ2-7,-,-,CASSQDLETGYEQYF,TGTGCCAGCAGCCAAGATTTAGAGACAGGTTACGAGCAGTACTTC
TRBV4-1,TRBJ2-1,once,TRBD1,CASSPRFQMDRPGNEQFF,TGCGCCAGCAGCCCCCGGTTCCAGATGGACAGGCCGGGCAATGAGCAGTTCTTC
TRBV12-3/TRBV12-4,TRBJ1-1,-,TRBD1,CASSFGGQGKAFF,TGTGCCAGCAGTTTCGGGGGACAGGGCAAAGCTTTCTTT
TRBV4-2,TRBJ2-7,-,-,CASRPGGAAFYEQYF,TGTGCCAGCAGACCGGGGGGCGCGGCGTTTTACGAGCAGTACTTC
TRBV9,TRBJ1-5,-,-,CASSATGNNQPQHF,TGTGCCAGCAGCGCAACAGGGAACAATCAGCCCCAGCATTTT